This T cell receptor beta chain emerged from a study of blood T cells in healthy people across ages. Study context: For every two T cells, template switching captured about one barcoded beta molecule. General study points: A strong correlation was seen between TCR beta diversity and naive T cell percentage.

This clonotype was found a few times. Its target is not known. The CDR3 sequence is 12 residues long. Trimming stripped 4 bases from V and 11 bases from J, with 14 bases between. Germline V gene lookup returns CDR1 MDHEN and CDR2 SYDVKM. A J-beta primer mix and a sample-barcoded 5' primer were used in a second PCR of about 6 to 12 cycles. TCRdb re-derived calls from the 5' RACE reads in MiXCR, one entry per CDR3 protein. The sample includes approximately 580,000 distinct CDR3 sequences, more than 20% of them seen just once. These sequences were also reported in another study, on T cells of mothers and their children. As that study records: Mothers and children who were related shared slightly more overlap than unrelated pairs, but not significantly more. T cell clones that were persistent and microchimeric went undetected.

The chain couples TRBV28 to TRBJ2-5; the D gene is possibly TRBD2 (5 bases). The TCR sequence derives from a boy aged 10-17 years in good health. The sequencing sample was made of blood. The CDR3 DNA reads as TGTGCCAGCAGTTCCTCACTTGGGGAGCAGTACTTC. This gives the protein CASSSSLGEQYF.